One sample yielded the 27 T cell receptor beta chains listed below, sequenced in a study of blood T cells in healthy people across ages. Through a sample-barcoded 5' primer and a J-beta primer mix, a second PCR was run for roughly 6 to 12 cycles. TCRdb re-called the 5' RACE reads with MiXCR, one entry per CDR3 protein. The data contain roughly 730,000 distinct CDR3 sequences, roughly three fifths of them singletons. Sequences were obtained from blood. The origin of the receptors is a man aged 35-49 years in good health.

This chain's CDR3 is CASREGRARQETQYF. The CDR3 bases are TGTGCCAGCAGGGAGGGCAGGGCGAGACAAGAGACCCAGTACTTC. The chain employs TRBV6-5 and TRBJ2-7; D is perhaps TRBD2 (6 bases). Judging by the DNA end, TRBJ2-5 fits better; the J call may be wrong. The CDR3 has 15 residues. Germline V lookup: CDR1 MNHEY, CDR2 SVGAGI.

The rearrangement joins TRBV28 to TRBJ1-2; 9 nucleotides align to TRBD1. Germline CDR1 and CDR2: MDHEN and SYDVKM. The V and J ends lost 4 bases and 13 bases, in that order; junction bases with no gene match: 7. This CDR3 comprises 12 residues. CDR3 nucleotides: TGTGCCAGCAGTTCCCAGACAGGGGGTATCACCTTC. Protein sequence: CASSSQTGGITF.

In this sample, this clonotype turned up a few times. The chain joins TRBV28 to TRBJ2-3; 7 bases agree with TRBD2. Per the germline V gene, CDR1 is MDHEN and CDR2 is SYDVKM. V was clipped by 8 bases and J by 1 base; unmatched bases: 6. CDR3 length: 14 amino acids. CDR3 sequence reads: CASGRAGGTDTQYF. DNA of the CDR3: TGTGCCAGCGGCAGGGCGGGGGGCACAGATACGCAGTATTTT.

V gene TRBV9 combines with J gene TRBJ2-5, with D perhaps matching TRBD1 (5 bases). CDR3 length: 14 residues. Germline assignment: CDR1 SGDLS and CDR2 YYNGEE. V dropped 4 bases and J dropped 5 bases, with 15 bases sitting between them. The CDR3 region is CASSLKGSRETQYF. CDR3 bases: TGTGCCAGCAGCCTGAAGGGGTCGAGGGAGACCCAGTACTTC.

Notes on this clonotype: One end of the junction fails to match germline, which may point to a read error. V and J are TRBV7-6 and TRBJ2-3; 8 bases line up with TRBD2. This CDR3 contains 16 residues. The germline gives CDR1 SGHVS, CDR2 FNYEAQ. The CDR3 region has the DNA TGTGCCAGCAGCTTAGGTAGCGGGATTAGCACAGAGACGCAGTATTTT. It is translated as CASSLGSGISTETQYF.

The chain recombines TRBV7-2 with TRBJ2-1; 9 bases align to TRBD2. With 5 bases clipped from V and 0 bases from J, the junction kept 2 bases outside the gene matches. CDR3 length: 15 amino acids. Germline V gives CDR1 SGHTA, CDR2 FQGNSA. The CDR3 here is CASSRTSASYNEQFF. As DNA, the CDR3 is TGTGCCAGCAGCCGGACTAGCGCCTCCTACAATGAGCAGTTCTTC.

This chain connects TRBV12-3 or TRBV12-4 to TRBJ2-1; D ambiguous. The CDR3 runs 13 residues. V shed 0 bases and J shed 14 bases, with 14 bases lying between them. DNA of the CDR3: TGTGCCAGCAGTTTAGCGTATGCTTATCCTAAGTTCTTC. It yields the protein CASSLAYAYPKFF.

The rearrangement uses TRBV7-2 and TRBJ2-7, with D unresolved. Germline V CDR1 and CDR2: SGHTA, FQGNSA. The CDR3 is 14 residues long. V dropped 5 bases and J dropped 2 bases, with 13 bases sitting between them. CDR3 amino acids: CASSPNSVTYEQYF. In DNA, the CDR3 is TGTGCCAGCAGCCCTAACTCCGTGACCTACGAGCAGTACTTC.

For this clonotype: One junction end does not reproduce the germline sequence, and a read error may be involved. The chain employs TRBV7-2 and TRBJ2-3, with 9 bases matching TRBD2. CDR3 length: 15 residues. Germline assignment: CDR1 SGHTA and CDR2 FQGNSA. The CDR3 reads CASSRLAASTDAQYF. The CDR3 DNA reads TGTGCCAGCAGCCGACTAGCGGCTAGCACAGATGCGCAGTATTTT.

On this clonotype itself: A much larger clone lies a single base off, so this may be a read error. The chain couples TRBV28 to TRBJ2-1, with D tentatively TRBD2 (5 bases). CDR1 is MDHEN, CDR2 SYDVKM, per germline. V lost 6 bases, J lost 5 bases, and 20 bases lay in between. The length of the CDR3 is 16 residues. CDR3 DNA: TGTGCCAGCAGCACTACCAGGAGGAGCGCGAACAATGAGCAGTTCTTC. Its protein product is CASSTTRRSANNEQFF.

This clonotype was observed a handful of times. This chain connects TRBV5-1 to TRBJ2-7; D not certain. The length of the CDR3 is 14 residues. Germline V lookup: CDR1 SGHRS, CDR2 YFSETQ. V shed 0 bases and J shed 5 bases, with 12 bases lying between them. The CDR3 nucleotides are TGCGCCAGCAGCTTGGCTCTGACTTCCAACGAGCAGTACTTC. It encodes CASSLALTSNEQYF.

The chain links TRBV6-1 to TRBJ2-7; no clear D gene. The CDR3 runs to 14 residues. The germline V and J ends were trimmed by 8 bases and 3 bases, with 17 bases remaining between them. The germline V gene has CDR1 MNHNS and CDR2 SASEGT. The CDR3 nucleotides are TGTGCCAGCTCGTATCCCAGCGTGGTCTACGAGCAGTACTTC. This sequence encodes CASSYPSVVYEQYF.

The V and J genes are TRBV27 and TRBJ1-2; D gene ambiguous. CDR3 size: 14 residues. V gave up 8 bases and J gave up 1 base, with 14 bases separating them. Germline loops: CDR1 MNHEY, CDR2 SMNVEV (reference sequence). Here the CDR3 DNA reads TGTGCCAGCGCGGCCGATCAGTTTAACTATGGCTACACCTTC. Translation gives CASAADQFNYGYTF.

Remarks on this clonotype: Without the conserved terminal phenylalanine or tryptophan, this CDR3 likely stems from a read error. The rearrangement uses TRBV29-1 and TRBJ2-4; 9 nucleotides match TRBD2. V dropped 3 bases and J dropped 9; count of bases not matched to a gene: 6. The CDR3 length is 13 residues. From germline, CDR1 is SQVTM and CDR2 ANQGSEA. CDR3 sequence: CSVEGLAAGIQYL. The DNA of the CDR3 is TGCAGCGTTGAGGGACTAGCTGCGGGCATTCAGTACTTA.

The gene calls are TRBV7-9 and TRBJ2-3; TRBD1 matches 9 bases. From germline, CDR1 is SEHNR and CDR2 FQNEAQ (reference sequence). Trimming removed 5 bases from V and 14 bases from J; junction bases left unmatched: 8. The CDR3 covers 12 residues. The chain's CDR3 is CASSLEQGARYF. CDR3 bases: TGTGCCAGCAGCCTAGAACAGGGGGCGAGGTATTTT.

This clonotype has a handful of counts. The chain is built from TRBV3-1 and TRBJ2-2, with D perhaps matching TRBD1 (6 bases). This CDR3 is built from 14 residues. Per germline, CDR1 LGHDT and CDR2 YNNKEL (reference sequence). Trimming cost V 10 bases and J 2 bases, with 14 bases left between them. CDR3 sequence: CATRTTGNTGELFF. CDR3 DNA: TGTGCCACTAGGACGACAGGAAACACCGGGGAGCTGTTTTTT.

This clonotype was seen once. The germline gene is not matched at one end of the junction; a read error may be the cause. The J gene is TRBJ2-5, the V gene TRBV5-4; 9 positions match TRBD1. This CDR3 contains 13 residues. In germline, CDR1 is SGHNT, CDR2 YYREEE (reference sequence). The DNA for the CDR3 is TGTGCCAGCCAAGGACAGGGGCAAGAGGCCCAGTACTTC. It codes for CASQGQGQEAQYF.

The CDR3 spells CASSQASTGGAYNEQFF. The DNA for the CDR3 is TGTGCCAGCAGCCAAGCCTCGACCGGGGGAGCTTACAATGAGCAGTTCTTC. The chain has TRBV4-2 and TRBJ2-1; weak D call: TRBD2 (6 bases). The CDR3 totals 17 residues. Trimming left V 1 base short and J 4 bases short, with 17 bases between. Germline loops: CDR1 LGHNA, CDR2 YNFKEQ.

The CDR3 is CASSSSDPGQGVFGETQYF. In nucleotides, the CDR3 is TGTGCCAGCAGTTCCTCCGACCCGGGACAGGGTGTTTTTGGGGAGACCCAGTACTTC. The chain is built from TRBV12-3 or TRBV12-4 and TRBJ2-4; 9 nucleotides line up with TRBD1. Near its end, the DNA agrees better with TRBJ2-5, so the J call may be wrong. CDR3 length equals 19 residues.

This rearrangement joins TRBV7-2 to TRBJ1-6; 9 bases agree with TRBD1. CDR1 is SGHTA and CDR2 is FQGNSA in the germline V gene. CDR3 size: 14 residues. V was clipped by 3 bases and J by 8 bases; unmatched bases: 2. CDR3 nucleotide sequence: TGTGCCAGCAGCTTCCGGGACAGGGATTCACCCCTCCACTTT. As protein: CASSFRDRDSPLHF.

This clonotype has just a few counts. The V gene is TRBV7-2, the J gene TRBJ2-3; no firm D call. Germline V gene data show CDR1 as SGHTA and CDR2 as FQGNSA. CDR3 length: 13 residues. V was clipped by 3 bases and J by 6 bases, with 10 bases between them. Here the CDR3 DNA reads TGTGCCAGCAGCTTGTACTTCGGGGATACGCAGTATTTT. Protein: CASSLYFGDTQYF. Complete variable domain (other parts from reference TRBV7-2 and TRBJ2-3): GAGVSQSPSNKVTEKGKDVELRCDPISGHTALYWYRQSLGQGLEFLIYFQGNSAPDKSGLPSDRFSAERTGGSVSTLTIQRTQQEDSAVYLCASSLYFGDTQYFGPGTRLTVL.

CDR3 sequence (DNA): TGTGCCAGCAGCTGGCTAGCGGGAGTAACCGAGCAGTACTTC. As protein: CASSWLAGVTEQYF. This chain connects TRBV13 to TRBJ2-4; 10 bases are a match to TRBD2. The J call is uncertain, as TRBJ2-7 better fits the DNA end. Germline V gives CDR1 PRHDT, CDR2 FYEKMQ (reference sequence). The CDR3 has 14 residues.

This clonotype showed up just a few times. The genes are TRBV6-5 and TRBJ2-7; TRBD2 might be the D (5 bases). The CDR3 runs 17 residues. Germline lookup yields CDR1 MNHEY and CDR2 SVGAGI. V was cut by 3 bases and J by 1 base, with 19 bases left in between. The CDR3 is CASSYHYIGDSSYEQYF. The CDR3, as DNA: TGTGCCAGCAGTTATCACTACATCGGGGATTCTTCCTACGAGCAGTACTTC.

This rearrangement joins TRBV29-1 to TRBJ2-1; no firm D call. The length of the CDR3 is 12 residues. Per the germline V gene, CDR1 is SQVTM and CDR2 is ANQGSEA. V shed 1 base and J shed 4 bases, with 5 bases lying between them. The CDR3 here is CSVEVQYNEQFF. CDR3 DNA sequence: TGCAGCGTTGAAGTCCAATACAATGAGCAGTTCTTC.

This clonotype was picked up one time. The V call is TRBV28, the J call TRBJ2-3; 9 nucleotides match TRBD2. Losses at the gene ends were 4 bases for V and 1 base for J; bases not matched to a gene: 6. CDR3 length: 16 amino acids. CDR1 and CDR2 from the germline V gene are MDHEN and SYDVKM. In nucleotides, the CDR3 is TGTGCCAGCAGTTCCTACTCTAGCGGGGGCACAGATACGCAGTATTTT. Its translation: CASSSYSSGGTDTQYF.

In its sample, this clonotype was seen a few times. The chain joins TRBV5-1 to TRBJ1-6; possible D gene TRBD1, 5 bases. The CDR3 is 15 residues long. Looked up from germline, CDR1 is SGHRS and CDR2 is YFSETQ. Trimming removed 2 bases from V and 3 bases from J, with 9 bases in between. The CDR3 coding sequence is TGCGCCAGCAGCTTCTCGACAGACTATAATTCACCCCTCCACTTT. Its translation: CASSFSTDYNSPLHF. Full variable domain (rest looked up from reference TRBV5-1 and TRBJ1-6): KAGVTQTPRYLIKTRGQQVTLSCSPISGHRSVSWYQQTPGQGLQFLFEYFSETQRNKGNFPGRFSGRQFSNSRSEMNVSTLELGDSALYLCASSFSTDYNSPLHFGNGTRLTVT.

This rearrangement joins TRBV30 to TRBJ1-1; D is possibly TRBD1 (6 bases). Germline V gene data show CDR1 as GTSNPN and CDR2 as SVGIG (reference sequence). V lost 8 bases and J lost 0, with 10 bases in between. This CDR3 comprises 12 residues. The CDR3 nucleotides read TGTGCCCTGACAGGTATGAACACTGAAGCTTTCTTT. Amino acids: CALTGMNTEAFF.